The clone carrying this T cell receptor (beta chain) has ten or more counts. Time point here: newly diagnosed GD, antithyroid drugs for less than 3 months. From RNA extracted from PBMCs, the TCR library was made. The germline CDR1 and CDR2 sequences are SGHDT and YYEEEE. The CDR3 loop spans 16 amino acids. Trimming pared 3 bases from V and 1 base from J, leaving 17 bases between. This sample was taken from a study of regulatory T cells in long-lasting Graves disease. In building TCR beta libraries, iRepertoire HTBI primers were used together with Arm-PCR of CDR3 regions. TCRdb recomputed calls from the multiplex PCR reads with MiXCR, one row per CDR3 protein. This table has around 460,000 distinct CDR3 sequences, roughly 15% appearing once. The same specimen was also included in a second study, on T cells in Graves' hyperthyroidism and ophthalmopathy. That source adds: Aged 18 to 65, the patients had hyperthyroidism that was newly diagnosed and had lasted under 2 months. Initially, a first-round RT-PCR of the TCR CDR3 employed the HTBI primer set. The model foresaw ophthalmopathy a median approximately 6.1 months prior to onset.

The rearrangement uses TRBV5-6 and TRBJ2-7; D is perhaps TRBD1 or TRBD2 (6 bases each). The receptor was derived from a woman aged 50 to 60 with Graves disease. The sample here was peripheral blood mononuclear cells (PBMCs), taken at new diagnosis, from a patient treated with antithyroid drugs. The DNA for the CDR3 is TGTGCCAGCAGCTCCACGGGGGCGGAGGGGTCCTACGAGCAGTACTTC. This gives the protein CASSSTGAEGSYEQYF.